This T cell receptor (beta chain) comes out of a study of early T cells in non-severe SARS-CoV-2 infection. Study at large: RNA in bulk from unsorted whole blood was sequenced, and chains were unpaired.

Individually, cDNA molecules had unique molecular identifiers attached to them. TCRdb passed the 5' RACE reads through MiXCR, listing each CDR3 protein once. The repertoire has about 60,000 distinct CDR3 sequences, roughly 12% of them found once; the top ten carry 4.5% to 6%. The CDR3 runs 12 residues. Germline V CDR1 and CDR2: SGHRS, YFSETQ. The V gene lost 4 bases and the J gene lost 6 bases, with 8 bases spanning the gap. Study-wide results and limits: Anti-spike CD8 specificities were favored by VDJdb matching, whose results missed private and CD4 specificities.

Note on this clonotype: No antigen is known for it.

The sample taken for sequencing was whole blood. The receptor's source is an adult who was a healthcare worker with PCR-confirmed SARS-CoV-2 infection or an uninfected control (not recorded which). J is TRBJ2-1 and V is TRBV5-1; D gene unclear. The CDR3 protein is CASSPSANEQFF. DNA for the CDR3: TGCGCCAGCAGCCCGAGTGCCAATGAGCAGTTCTTC.